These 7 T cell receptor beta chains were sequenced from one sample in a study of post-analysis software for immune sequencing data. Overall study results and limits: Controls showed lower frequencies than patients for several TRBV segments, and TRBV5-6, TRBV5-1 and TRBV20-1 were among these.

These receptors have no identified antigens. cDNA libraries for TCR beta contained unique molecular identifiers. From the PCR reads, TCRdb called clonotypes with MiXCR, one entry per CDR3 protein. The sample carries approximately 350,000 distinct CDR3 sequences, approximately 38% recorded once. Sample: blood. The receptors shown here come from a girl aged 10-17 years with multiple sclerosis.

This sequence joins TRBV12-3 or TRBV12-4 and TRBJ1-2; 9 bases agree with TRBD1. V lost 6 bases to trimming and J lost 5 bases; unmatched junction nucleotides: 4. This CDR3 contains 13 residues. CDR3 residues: CASRETGGYGYTF. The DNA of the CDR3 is TGTGCCAGCAGAGAGACAGGGGGATATGGCTACACCTTC.

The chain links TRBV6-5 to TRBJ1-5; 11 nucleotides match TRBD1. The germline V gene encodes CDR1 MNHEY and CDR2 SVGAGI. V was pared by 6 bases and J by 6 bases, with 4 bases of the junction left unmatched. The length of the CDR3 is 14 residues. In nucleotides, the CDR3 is TGTGCCAGCAGCCGGGACAGGGGGGGTCAGCCCCAGCATTTT. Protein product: CASSRDRGGQPQHF.

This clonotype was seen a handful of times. The CDR3 DNA is TGTGCCAGCACCCTAGCGGGACTCCAAGAGACCCAGTACTTC. It yields the protein CASTLAGLQETQYF. The genes are TRBV7-2 and TRBJ2-5, with 9 bases lining up with TRBD2. The germline V gene encodes CDR1 SGHTA and CDR2 FQGNSA. V was pared by 7 bases and J by 1 base, with 4 bases of the junction left unmatched. The length of the CDR3 is 14 residues.

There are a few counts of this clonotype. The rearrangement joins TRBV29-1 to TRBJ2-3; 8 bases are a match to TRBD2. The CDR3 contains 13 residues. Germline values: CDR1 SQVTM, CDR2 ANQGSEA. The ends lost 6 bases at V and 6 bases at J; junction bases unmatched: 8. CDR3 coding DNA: TGCAGCGTGTCGCGGGGGGATACTGATACGCAGTATTTT. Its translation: CSVSRGDTDTQYF.

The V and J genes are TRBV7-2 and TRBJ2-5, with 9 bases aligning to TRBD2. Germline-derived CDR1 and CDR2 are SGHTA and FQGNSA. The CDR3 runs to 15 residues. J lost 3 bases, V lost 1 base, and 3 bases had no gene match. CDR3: CASSLVASGEETQYF. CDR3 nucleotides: TGTGCCAGCAGCTTAGTGGCTAGCGGGGAAGAGACCCAGTACTTC.

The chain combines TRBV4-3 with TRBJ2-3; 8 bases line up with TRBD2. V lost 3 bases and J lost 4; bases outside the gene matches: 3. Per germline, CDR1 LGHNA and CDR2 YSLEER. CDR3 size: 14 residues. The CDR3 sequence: CASSHASGSDTQYF. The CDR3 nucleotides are TGCGCCAGCAGCCACGCTAGCGGGTCAGATACGCAGTATTTT.

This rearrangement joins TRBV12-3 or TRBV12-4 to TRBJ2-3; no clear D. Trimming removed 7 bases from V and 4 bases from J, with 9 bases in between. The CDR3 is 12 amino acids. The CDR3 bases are TGTGCCAGCACTCCCGGGTCAGATACGCAGTATTTT. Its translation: CASTPGSDTQYF.